This TCR beta chain is drawn from a study of blood T cell repertoires in COVID-19. About the research overall: From the United States, Italy and Spain came samples of acute and convalescent COVID-19.

Unmatched junction bases numbered 12, after V lost 7 bases and J lost 0 bases. The CDR3 totals 17 residues. CDR1 and CDR2 from the germline V gene are SEHNR and FQNEAQ (reference sequence). Libraries were prepared by immunoSEQ multiplex PCR; TCRdb keeps only in-frame clonotypes and omits some of them. The table has fewer than 150,000 clones, approximately 85% seen once. The gene calls are TRBV7-9 and TRBJ2-3, with 8 bases fitting TRBD2. The receptor was derived from a human donor in a cohort sampled during active COVID-19. Specimen: peripheral blood. The CDR3 here is CASTPSGAGGSTDTQYF. For the CDR3, the DNA is TGTGCCAGCACCCCCTCCGGGGCGGGGGGAAGCACAGATACGCAGTATTTT.